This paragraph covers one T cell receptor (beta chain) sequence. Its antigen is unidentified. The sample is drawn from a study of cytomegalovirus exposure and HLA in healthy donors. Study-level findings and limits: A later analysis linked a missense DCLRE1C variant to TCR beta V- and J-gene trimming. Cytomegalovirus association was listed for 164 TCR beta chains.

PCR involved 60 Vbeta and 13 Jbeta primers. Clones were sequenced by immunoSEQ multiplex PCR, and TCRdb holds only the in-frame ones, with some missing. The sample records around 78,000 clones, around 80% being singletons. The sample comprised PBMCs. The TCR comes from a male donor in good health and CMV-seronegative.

CDR3 nucleotide sequence: TGTGCCAGCAGTTCTCCGTTTGGACAGCTCACAGATACGCAGTATTTT. It encodes CASSSPFGQLTDTQYF. The chain couples TRBV6-5 to TRBJ2-3; weak D call: TRBD1 (6 bases). CDR1 MNHEY and CDR2 SVGAGI come from the germline V gene. V was clipped by 4 bases and J by 2 bases, with 16 bases between them. This CDR3 is built from 16 residues.